This T cell receptor (beta chain) was found in a study of blood T cell repertoires in COVID-19. Study context: The United States, Italy and Spain provided the acute and convalescent COVID-19 samples. PBMCs, B-cell-depleted T cells, or T cells provided the cDNA or gDNA that made up the material.

V shed 8 bases and J shed 1 base, with 14 bases lying between them. CDR3 length: 13 amino acids. Per the germline V gene, CDR1 is SQVTM and CDR2 is ANQGSEA. Per the original data handling: The authors estimated nucleated cell counts from reference gene primer amplification. The repertoire was sequenced with immunoSEQ multiplex PCR; TCRdb's copy has only in-frame clones and lacks some. V, J and clone size are those of that table, while D and trimming were read from the DNA. This table has under 110,000 clones, around 75% appearing once. Sequencing input: peripheral blood. The sequence was collected from a human donor with acute or convalescent COVID-19. The donor label of this sample is uncertain. V is TRBV29-1 and J is TRBJ1-1; D gene unclear. The CDR3 DNA sequence: TGCAGCTCTCGGGGAAGGTCGAACACTGAAGCTTTCTTT. As protein: CSSRGRSNTEAFF.